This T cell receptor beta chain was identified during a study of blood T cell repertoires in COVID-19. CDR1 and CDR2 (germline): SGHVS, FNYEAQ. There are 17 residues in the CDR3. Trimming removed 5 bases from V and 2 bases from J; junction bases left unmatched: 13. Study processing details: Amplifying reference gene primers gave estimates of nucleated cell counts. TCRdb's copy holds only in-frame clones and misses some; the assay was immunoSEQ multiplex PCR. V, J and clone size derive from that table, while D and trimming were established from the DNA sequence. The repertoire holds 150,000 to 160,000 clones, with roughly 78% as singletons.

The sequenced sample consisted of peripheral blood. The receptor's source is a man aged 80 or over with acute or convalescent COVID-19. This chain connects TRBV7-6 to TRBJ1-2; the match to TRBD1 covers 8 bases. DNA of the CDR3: TGTGCCAGCAGCAATCTCAAAGGGGACAGGAGCAACTATGGCTACACCTTC. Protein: CASSNLKGDRSNYGYTF.